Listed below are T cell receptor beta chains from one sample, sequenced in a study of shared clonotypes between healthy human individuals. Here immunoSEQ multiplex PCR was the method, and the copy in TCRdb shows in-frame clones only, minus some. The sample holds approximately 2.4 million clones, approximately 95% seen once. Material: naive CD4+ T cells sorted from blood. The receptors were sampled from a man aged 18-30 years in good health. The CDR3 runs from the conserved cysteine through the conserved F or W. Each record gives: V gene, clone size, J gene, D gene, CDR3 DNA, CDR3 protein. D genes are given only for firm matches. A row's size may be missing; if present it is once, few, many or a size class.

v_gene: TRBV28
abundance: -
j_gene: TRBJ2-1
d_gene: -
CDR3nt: TGTGCCAGTAAAGAGGGGGGGAAGGATGTAAATGAGCAGTTCTTC
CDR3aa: CASKEGGKDVNEQFF

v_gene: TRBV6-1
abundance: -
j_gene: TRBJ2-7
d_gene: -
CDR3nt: TGTGCCAGCAGTGGAGGGGACTCCTACGAGCAGTACTTC
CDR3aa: CASSGGDSYEQYF

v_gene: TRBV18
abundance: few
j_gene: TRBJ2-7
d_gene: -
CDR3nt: TGTGCCAGCTCACTAACGGGGACACTGGTGAGCGGCTACGAGCAGTACTTC
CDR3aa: CASSLTGTLVSGYEQYF

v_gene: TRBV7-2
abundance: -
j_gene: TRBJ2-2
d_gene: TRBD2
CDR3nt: TGTGCCAGCAGCTTATGGGCTAGCGGGAACTCCGGGGAGCTGTTTTTT
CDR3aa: CASSLWASGNSGELFF

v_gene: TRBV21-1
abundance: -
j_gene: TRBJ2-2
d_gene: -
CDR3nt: TGTGCCAGCAGCCCCCGGGCAGCTAACACCGGGGAGCTGTTTTTT
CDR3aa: CASSPRAANTGELFF

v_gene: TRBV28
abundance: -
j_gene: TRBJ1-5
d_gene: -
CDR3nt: TGTGCCAGCAGTTTAACTGGGGTAGGGAATCAGCCCCAGCATTTT
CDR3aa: CASSLTGVGNQPQHF

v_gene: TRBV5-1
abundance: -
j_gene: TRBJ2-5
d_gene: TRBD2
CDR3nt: TGCGCCAGCGCGGGAGGGGCTATTCAAGAGACCCAGTACTTC
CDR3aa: CASAGGAIQETQYF

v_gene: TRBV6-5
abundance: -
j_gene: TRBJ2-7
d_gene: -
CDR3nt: TGTGCCAGCAGTTTGGACAGAAGAAGCTCCTACGAGCAGTACTTC
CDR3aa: CASSLDRRSSYEQYF

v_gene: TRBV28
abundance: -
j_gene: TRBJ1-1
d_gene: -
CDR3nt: TGTGCCAGCAACTCCCCCCACAGGGCAAGTACTGAAGCTTTCTTT
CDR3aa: CASNSPHRASTEAFF

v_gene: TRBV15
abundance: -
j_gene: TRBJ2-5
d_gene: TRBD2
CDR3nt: TGTGCCACCAGCCTCCCTTTAGCGGGGGGCGGGGAGACCCAGTACTTC
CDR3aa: CATSLPLAGGGETQYF

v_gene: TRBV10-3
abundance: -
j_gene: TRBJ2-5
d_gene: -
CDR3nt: TGTGCCATCAGTGAGTCGCGAGAAGAGACCCAGTACTTC
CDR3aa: CAISESREETQYF

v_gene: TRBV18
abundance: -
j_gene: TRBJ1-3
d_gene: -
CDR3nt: TGTGCCAGCTCACCAGGTGGGACAACCACTGGAAACACCATATATTTT
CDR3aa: CASSPGGTTTGNTIYF

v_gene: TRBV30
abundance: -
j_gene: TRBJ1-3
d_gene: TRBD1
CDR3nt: TGTGCCTGGAGTGCCAGACGGGGACAGTCCATCTCTGGAAACACCATATATTTT
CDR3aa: CAWSARRGQSISGNTIYF

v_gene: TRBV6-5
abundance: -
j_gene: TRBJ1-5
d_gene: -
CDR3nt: TGTGCCAGCAGTTACTCGAGGGCCAGCAATCAGCCCCAGCATTTT
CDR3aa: CASSYSRASNQPQHF

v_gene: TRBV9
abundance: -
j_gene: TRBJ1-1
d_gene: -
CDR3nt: TGTGCCAGCAGCGTGGCAGGGTTCACTGAAGCTTTCTTT
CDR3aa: CASSVAGFTEAFF

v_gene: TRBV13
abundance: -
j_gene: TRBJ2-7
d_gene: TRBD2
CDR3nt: TGTGCCAGCAGCTTCCGGGGACTACCTTTCCACGAGCAGTACTTC
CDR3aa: CASSFRGLPFHEQYF

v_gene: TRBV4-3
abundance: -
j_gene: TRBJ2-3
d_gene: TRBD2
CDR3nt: TGCGCCAGCAGCCAAGGTGCTACTAGCGGGAGTTGGGGGAGCACAGATACGCAGTATTTT
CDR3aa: CASSQGATSGSWGSTDTQYF

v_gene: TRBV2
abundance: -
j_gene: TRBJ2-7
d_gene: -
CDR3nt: TGTGCCAGCAGAGGGGGAAACGAGCAGTACTTC
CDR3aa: CASRGGNEQYF

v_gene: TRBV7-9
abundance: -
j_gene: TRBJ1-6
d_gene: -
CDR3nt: TGTGCCAGCAGCTCCCGCGGGGCAGGGGAAAATTCACCCCTCCACTTT
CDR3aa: CASSSRGAGENSPLHF

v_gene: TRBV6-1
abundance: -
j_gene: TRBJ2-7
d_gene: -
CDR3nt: TGTGCCAGTGCCCCAGATTTCACTTTACCTTACGAGCAGTACTTC
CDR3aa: CASAPDFTLPYEQYF

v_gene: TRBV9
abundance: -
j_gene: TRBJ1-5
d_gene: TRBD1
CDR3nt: TGTGCCAGCAGCACGACAGGGAGCAATCAGCCCCAGCATTTT
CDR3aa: CASSTTGSNQPQHF

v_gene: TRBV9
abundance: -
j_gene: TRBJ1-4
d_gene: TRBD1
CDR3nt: TGTGCCAGCAGCGTAGGGGACAGGGGCGTCGATAATGAAAAACTGTTTTTT
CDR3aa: CASSVGDRGVDNEKLFF

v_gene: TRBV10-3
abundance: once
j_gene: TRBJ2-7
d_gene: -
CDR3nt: TGTGCCATCAGTGAGTCGGCGCAGGGGTACGAGCAGTACTTC
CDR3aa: CAISESAQGYEQYF

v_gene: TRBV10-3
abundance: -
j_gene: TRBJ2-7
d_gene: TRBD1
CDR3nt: TGTGCCATCAGTGAGAGGACAGGGGGCTCCTACGAGCAGTACTTC
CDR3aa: CAISERTGGSYEQYF

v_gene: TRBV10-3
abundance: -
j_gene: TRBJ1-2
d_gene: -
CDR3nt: TGTGCCATCAGTGATTACCAGGGGCATTTTGGCTACACCTTC
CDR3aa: CAISDYQGHFGYTF

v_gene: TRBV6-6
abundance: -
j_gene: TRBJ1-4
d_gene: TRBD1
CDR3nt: TGTGCCAGCAGGCGACAGGGACGGGGACTGTTTTTT
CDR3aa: CASRRQGRGLFF

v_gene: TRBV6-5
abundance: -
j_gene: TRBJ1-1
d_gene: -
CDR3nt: TGTGCCAGCAGAGCGGGGGACGTCATGAACACTGAAGCTTTCTTT
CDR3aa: CASRAGDVMNTEAFF

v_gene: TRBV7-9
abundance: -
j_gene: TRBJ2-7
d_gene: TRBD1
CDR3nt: TGTGCCAGCAGTTCCGGGACAGGTAGTCGCGAGCAGTACTTC
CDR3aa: CASSSGTGSREQYF

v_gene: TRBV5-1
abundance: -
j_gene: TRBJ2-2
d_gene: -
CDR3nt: TGCGCCAGCAGCCGGAGACAGGCCACCGGGGAGCTGTTTTTT
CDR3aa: CASSRRQATGELFF

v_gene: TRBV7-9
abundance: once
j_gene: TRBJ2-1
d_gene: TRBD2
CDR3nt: TGTGCCAGCAGCCGTACTAGCGGGAGGGCCGGGAATGAGCAGTTCTTC
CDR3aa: CASSRTSGRAGNEQFF

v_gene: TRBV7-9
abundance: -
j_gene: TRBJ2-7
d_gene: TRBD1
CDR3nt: TGTGCCAGCAGCTTAGCAGGGACAGGGAGCTGGGACGAGCAGTACTTC
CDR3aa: CASSLAGTGSWDEQYF

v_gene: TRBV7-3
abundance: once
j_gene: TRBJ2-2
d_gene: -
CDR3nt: TGTGCCAGCAGCCCGCAGAGGGGCACCGGGGAGCTGTTTTTT
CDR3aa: CASSPQRGTGELFF

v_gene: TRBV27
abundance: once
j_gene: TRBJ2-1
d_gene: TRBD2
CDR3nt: TGTGCCAGCAGTGCCGCGGGAGGGCCTTTAATTAGTAATGAGCAGTTCTTC
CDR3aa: CASSAAGGPLISNEQFF

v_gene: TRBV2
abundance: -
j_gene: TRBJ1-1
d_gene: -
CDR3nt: TGTGCCAGCAGTCCTGTTGGGGCAGGTATGGGTTACACTGAAGCTTTCTTT
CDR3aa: CASSPVGAGMGYTEAFF

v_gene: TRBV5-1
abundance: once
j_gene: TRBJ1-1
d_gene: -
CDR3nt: TGCGCCAGCAGCTCTGCCGGACAGAACACTGAAGCTTTCTTT
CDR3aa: CASSSAGQNTEAFF

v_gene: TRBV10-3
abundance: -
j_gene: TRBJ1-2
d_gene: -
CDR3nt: TGTGCCATCCGGGGTCTGGGGGAGGATGGCTACACCTTC
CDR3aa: CAIRGLGEDGYTF

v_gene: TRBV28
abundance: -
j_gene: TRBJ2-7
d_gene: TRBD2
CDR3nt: TGTGCCAGCAGTTTAAGCGGGGGGGCCTACGAGCAGTACTTC
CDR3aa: CASSLSGGAYEQYF

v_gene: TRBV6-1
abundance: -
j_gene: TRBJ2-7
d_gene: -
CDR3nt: TGTGCCAGCGGTTATTGGGAAGGAGCCTACGAGCAGTACTTC
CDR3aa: CASGYWEGAYEQYF

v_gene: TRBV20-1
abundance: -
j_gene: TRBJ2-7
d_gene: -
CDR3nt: TGCAGTGCAGGTACTCTATACGAGCAGTACTTC
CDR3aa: CSAGTLYEQYF

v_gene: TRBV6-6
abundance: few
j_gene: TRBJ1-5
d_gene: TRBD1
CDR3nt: TGTGCCAGCAGACCGACAGGGGAGAGCAATCAGCCCCAGCATTTT
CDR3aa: CASRPTGESNQPQHF

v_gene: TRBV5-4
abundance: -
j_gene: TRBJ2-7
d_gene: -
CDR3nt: TGTGCCAGCAGCTATGTATCGGCCGGCGAGCAGTACTTC
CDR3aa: CASSYVSAGEQYF

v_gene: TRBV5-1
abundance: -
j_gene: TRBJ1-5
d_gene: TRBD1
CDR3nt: TGCGCCAGCAGCGAGACAGGGCAGCAGCCCCAGCATTTT
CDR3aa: CASSETGQQPQHF

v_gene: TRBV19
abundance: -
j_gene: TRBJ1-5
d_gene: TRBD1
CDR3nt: TGTGCCAGTAGTATCGGGACAGGTCGATATAGCAATCAGCCCCAGCATTTT
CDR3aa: CASSIGTGRYSNQPQHF

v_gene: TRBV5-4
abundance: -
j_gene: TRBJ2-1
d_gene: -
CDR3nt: TGTGCCAGCAGCCTCCGGGCGGGCTCCTACAATGAGCAGTTCTTC
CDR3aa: CASSLRAGSYNEQFF

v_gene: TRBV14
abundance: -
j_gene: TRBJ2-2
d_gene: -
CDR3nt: TGTGCCAGCAGCTCCCTTTGGGCGTCCGGGGAGCTGTTTTTT
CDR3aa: CASSSLWASGELFF

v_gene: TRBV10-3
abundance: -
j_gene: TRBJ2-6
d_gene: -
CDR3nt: TGTGCCACCGCCCGAGCCAACGTCCTGACTTTC
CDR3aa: CATARANVLTF

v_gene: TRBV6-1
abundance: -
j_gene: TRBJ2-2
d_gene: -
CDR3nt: TGTGCCAGCAGTGGGGTAAGGGCCGCCGGGGAGCTGTTTTTT
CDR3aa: CASSGVRAAGELFF

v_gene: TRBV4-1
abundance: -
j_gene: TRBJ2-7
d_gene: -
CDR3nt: TGCGCCAGCAGCCAAGGGCTGGGGCCCTACGAGCAGTACTTC
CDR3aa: CASSQGLGPYEQYF

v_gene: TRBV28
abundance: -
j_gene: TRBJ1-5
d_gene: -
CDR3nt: TGTGCCAGCAGTCCCGGCTCCAGGGGAGTTCAGCCCCAGCATTTT
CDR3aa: CASSPGSRGVQPQHF

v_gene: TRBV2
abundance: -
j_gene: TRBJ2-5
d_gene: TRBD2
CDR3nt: TGTGCCAGCAGTGAAACGCGGGAGGGCCTGGAGACCCAGTACTTC
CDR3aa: CASSETREGLETQYF

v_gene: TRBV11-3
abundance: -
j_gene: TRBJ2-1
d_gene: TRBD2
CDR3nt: TGTGCCAGCAGCCAAGGACTAGTGAACGCTGAGCAGTTCTTC
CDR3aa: CASSQGLVNAEQFF